A single sample is the source of the 20 T cell receptor beta chains below, sequenced in a study of Graves' ophthalmopathy and Graves' hyperthyroidism. From RNA, the CDR3 regions of TCR beta chains were amplified and sequenced. Scientists carried out first-round RT-PCR using HTBI primers and then a second-round multiplex PCR. One entry per CDR3 protein results from TCRdb running MiXCR on the multiplex PCR reads. Here the sample spans approximately 700,000 distinct CDR3 sequences, over 40% being singletons. Sequencing was carried out using peripheral blood. These receptors were obtained from an adult man with Graves' ophthalmopathy.

This chain connects TRBV25-1 to TRBJ1-2, with a possible D match to TRBD1 (6 bases). The V and J ends lost 3 bases and 5 bases respectively, with 16 bases between them. The CDR3 runs 15 residues. Looked up from germline, CDR1 is MGHDK and CDR2 is SYGVNS. The CDR3 region has the DNA TGTGCCAGCAGTGACCTCGGCGGGGGCGAGTATGGCTACACCTTC. Its translation: CASSDLGGGEYGYTF.

The chain recombines TRBV24-1 with TRBJ2-2, with TRBD2 matching 13 bases. This CDR3 comprises 17 residues. V trimming: 4 bases; J trimming: 3 bases; junction bases outside the gene matches: 4. Germline CDR1 reads KGHDR; CDR2 reads SFDVKD. CDR3 protein: CATSELGLAGDTGELFF. The CDR3 region has the DNA TGTGCCACCAGTGAACTTGGACTAGCGGGAGACACCGGGGAGCTGTTTTTT.

The chain is built from TRBV12-3 or TRBV12-4 and TRBJ1-6; no firm D call. This CDR3 contains 13 residues. The V gene lost 6 bases and the J gene lost 7 bases, with 10 bases spanning the gap. CDR3 sequence: CASSRRKNSPLHF. CDR3 in DNA: TGTGCCAGCAGCAGACGGAAGAATTCACCCCTCCACTTT.

This clonotype was counted at least ten times. The gene calls are TRBV10-3 and TRBJ2-5; 9 bases line up with TRBD1. V lost 3 bases, J lost 5 bases, and 7 bases stayed unmatched. CDR3 size: 15 residues. Germline V gives CDR1 ENHRY, CDR2 SYGVKD. The DNA of the CDR3 is TGTGCCATCAGTGATAGTTTACAGGGGGCTGAGACCCAGTACTTC. Amino acids: CAISDSLQGAETQYF.

The V and J genes are TRBV9 and TRBJ1-1, with D unresolved. Germline CDR1 reads SGDLS; CDR2 reads YYNGEE. There are 13 residues in the CDR3. The ends were cut back, 2 bases at V and 8 bases at J, with 13 bases in the middle. CDR3 in DNA: TGTGCCAGCAGCGTCGCGAAGGCGTTCGAAGCTTTCTTT. It is translated as CASSVAKAFEAFF. Using reference TRBV9 and TRBJ1-1 for the parts outside the CDR3, the full variable domain is DSGVTQTPKHLITATGQRVTLRCSPRSGDLSVYWYQQSLDQGLQFLIQYYNGEERAKGNILERFSAQQFPDLHSELNLSSLELGDSALYFCASSVAKAFEAFFGQGTRLTVV.

The chain combines TRBV7-2 with TRBJ1-5; TRBD1 agrees at 9 bases. The V gene end was trimmed by 7 bases and the J gene end by 6 bases; junction bases not matched to a gene: 16. There are 17 residues in the CDR3. Germline lookup yields CDR1 SGHTA and CDR2 FQGNSA. The CDR3 loop reads CASTNLPQGQGVQPQHF. DNA of the CDR3: TGTGCCAGCACCAACCTCCCACAGGGACAGGGAGTTCAGCCCCAGCATTTT.

With regard to this clonotype: At one of its ends the junction is not consistent with the germline gene, which may arise from a read error. The chain uses TRBV7-2 and TRBJ2-2, with TRBD1 matching over 9 bases. This CDR3 spans 14 amino acids. Germline lookup yields CDR1 SGHTA and CDR2 FQGNSA. In nucleotides, the CDR3 is TGCGCCAGCAGACACGGGACAGGGAGCGGGGAGCTGTTTTTT. Encoded protein: CASRHGTGSGELFF.

This clonotype appeared many times. CDR3 residues: CASSSSGQGEGETQYF. The CDR3 DNA reads TGTGCCAGCAGCTCCTCGGGACAGGGGGAAGGGGAGACCCAGTACTTC. The chain joins TRBV7-8 to TRBJ2-5, with 11 bases aligning to TRBD1. J gave up 5 bases and V 4 bases, and 9 bases lay outside the gene matches. The CDR3 totals 16 residues. The V gene's germline CDR1 is SGHVS and CDR2 FQNEAQ.

A note on this clonotype: A much more abundant neighbour one base away suggests this may be a read error. The rearrangement joins TRBV7-2 to TRBJ2-5; D gene uncertain. Deletions cut 5 bases from V and 12 bases from J, with 19 bases between. Germline V gene lookup returns CDR1 SGHTA and CDR2 FQGNSA. The CDR3 is 13 residues long. The CDR3 DNA reads as TGTACCAGCAGCCATTTACAGCCGACTCCCAAGTACTTC. Its translation is CTSSHLQPTPKYF. Combining the CDR3 with reference TRBV7-2 and TRBJ2-5 gives the whole variable domain GAGVSQSPSNKVTEKGKDVELRCDPISGHTALYWYRQSLGQGLEFLIYFQGNSAPDKSGLPSDRFSAERTGGSVSTLTIQRTQQEDSAVYLCTSSHLQPTPKYFGPGTRLLVL.

The chain links TRBV25-1 to TRBJ1-4; perhaps TRBD1 as D (5 bases). The germline V gene encodes CDR1 MGHDK and CDR2 SYGVNS. The V end lost 8 bases, the J end lost 8 bases, and 21 bases lay between the germline ends. CDR3 size: 15 residues. In DNA, the CDR3 is TGTGCCAGCTCACCACTTGGGGCTTTGAAGGAAAAACTGTTTTTT. Translated, it gives CASSPLGALKEKLFF.

This clonotype showed up many times. CDR3 sequence: CASSSTGGQETQYF. CDR3 in DNA: TGTGCCAGCAGCTCTACAGGGGGCCAAGAGACCCAGTACTTC. This chain uses TRBV7-9 with TRBJ2-5; TRBD1 aligns across 8 bases. V lost 4 bases and J lost 1; bases outside the gene matches: 2. This CDR3 comprises 14 residues. The germline CDR1 and CDR2 sequences are SEHNR and FQNEAQ (reference sequence).

A note on this clonotype: Possible read error: a much larger clone is one base away. No conserved phenylalanine or tryptophan ends this CDR3, so it is likely a read error. This rearrangement joins TRBV20-1 to TRBJ2-5; 8 bases align to TRBD2. Germline V gene data show CDR1 as DFQATT and CDR2 as SNEGSKA (reference sequence). V dropped 3 bases and J dropped 2; count of bases not matched to a gene: 8. The CDR3 extends over 15 amino acids. In nucleotides, the CDR3 is TGCAGTGCTAGTAGAACTAGCGGAATTCAAGAGACCCAGTACTTG. This codes for CSASRTSGIQETQYL.

The table lists this clonotype with a few counts. The chain's CDR3 is CASRQDTNNEKLFF. The DNA of the CDR3 is TGTGCCAGCCGCCAGGACACCAATAATGAAAAACTGTTTTTT. The rearrangement links TRBV6-5 to TRBJ1-4; D might be TRBD1 (5 bases). This CDR3 has 14 amino acids. Per the germline V gene, CDR1 is MNHEY and CDR2 is SVGAGI. Trimming removed 8 bases at V and 4 bases at J, with 14 bases between.

This clonotype appeared many times. The chain carries TRBV9 and TRBJ2-7; D remains unclear. Trimming took off 0 bases at V and 0 bases at J, with 10 bases between the two ends. CDR1 and CDR2 from the germline V gene are SGDLS and YYNGEE. This CDR3 has 15 residues. The CDR3 is CASSVGSESSYEQYF. CDR3 DNA: TGTGCCAGCAGCGTAGGGTCGGAGAGCTCCTACGAGCAGTACTTC.

The chain carries TRBV9 and TRBJ1-4; D is possibly TRBD1 (6 bases). V shed 10 bases and J shed 4 bases, with 17 bases lying between them. This CDR3 spans 14 amino acids. CDR1 and CDR2 from the germline V gene are SGDLS and YYNGEE. CDR3 sequence: CAWSVGGNNEKLFF. The CDR3, as DNA: TGTGCCTGGAGTGTAGGGGGGAATAATGAAAAACTGTTTTTT.

This clonotype has only a few counts. The gene calls are TRBV5-5 and TRBJ2-7, with D possibly being TRBD2 (6 bases). Germline values: CDR1 SGHKS, CDR2 YYEKEE (reference sequence). CDR3 size: 15 residues. Trimming cost V 4 bases and J 5 bases, with 19 bases left between them. The chain's CDR3 is CASSGPLGGLDEQYF. The CDR3 DNA sequence: TGTGCCAGCAGCGGGCCCCTTGGAGGGCTCGACGAGCAGTACTTC.

The chain couples TRBV27 to TRBJ2-7, with D maybe TRBD2 (6 bases). Germline V gene sequence: CDR1 MNHEY, CDR2 SMNVEV (reference sequence). Trimming took off 5 bases at V and 2 bases at J, with 13 bases between the two ends. The CDR3 is 14 amino acids. Here the CDR3 reads CASSGGTEPYEQYF. The CDR3 bases are TGTGCCAGCAGTGGCGGGACGGAACCCTACGAGCAGTACTTC.

This chain joins TRBV7-9 and TRBJ2-7; 7 bases match TRBD2. The J call may not be correct, given that the DNA end is closer to TRBJ2-1. The CDR3 sequence is 12 residues long. CDR1 is SEHNR, CDR2 FQNEAQ, per germline (reference sequence). CDR3 residues: CASFTGGNEQFF. In nucleotides, the CDR3 is TGTGCCAGCTTCACGGGGGGCAATGAGCAGTTCTTC.

This clonotype was counted a single time. With a much larger clone just one base away, this may be a read error. This chain joins TRBV7-8 and TRBJ2-5, with 7 bases fitting TRBD2. Germline CDR1 and CDR2: SGHVS and FQNEAQ. V dropped 3 bases and J dropped 5; count of bases not matched to a gene: 6. The CDR3 consists of 14 residues. CDR3 residues: CASSLGGVPETQYF. The DNA for the CDR3 is TGTGCCAGCAGCTTGGGAGGGGTCCCCGAGACCCAGTACTTC.

This clonotype has only a few counts. The chain couples TRBV12-3 or TRBV12-4 to TRBJ2-7, with a possible D match to TRBD1 (5 bases). The CDR3 extends over 13 amino acids. V was cut by 5 bases and J by 4 bases, with 12 bases left in between. CDR3 sequence reads: CASSRRTPYEQYF. CDR3 nucleotide sequence: TGTGCCAGCAGTAGAAGGACACCTTACGAGCAGTACTTC.